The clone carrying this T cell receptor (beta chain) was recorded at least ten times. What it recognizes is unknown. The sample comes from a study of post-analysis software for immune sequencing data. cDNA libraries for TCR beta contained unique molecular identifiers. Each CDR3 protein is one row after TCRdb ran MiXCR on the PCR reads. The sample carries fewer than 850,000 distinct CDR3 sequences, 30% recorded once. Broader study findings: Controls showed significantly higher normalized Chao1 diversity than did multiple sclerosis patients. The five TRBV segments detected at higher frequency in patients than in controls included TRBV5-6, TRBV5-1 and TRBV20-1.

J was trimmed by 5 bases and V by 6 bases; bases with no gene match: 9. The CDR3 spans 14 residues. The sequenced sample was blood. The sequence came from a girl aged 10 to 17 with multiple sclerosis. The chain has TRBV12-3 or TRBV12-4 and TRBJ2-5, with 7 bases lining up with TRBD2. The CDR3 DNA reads TGTGCCAGCAGACCAACAAGCGGGATTGAGACCCAGTACTTC. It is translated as CASRPTSGIETQYF.